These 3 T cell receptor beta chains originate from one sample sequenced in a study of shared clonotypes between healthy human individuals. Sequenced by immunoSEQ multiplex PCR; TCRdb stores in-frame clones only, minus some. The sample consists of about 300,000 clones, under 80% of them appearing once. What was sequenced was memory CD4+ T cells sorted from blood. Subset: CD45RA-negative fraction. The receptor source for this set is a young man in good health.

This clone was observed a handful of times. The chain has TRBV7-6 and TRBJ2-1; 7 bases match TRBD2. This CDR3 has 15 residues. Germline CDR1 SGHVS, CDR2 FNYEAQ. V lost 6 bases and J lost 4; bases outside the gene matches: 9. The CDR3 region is CASSRGSAVYNEQFF. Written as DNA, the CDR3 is TGTGCCAGCAGTCGCGGGAGTGCGGTTTACAATGAGCAGTTCTTC.

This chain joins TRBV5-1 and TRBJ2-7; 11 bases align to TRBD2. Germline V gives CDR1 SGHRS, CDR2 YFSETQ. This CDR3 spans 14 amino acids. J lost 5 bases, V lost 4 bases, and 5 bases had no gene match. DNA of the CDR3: TGCGCCAGCAGCCCGACTAGCGGGATGGACGAGCAGTACTTC. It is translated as CASSPTSGMDEQYF. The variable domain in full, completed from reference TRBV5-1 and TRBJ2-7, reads KAGVTQTPRYLIKTRGQQVTLSCSPISGHRSVSWYQQTPGQGLQFLFEYFSETQRNKGNFPGRFSGRQFSNSRSEMNVSTLELGDSALYLCASSPTSGMDEQYFGPGTRLTVT.

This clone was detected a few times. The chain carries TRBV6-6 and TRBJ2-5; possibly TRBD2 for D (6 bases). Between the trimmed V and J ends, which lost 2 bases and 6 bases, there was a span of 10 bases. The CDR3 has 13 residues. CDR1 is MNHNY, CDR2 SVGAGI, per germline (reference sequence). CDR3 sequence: CASSYGGSKTQYF. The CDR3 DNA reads TGTGCCAGCAGTTACGGGGGGTCAAAGACCCAGTACTTC.